The 26 T cell receptor beta chains below were found in one sample sequenced in a study of blood T cell repertoires in COVID-19. Produced via immunoSEQ multiplex PCR; TCRdb's table is partial and in-frame only. Of about 240,000 clones in the sample, about 80% were seen once. Source material: PBMCs or T cells enriched from blood (not recorded which). Source of these receptors: a woman aged 40 to 55 who had been exposed to COVID-19.

This sequence joins TRBV7-9 and TRBJ2-2; 8 bases map to TRBD2. The V segment lost 1 base and the J segment 1 base; nucleotides outside the gene matches: 11. This CDR3 has 19 amino acids. The V gene's germline CDR1 is SEHNR and CDR2 FQNEAQ (reference sequence). In DNA, the CDR3 is TGTGCCAGCAGCTTAGTGGTAGCGGGGAGTCTGTGGAACACCGGGGAGCTGTTTTTT. The encoded protein is CASSLVVAGSLWNTGELFF.

The chain links TRBV28 to TRBJ1-1; TRBD1 matches at 7 bases. Germline lookup yields CDR1 MDHEN and CDR2 SYDVKM. This CDR3 has 15 residues. Trimming removed 3 bases from V and 5 bases from J; junction bases left unmatched: 9. The CDR3 region has the DNA TGTGCCAGCAGTTTCTCCACCCAGGGGGGAACTGAAGCTTTCTTT. Translating gives CASSFSTQGGTEAFF. The whole variable domain, filled in from reference TRBV28 and TRBJ1-1, reads DVKVTQSSRYLVKRTGEKVFLECVQDMDHENMFWYRQDPGLGLRLIYFSYDVKMKEKGDIPEGYSVSREKKERFSLILESASTNQTSMYLCASSFSTQGGTEAFFGQGTRLTVV.

This chain connects TRBV13 to TRBJ2-2; 7 nucleotides align to TRBD2. The CDR3 is made up of 18 amino acids. Germline CDR1 reads PRHDT; CDR2 reads FYEKMQ (reference sequence). Unmatched junction bases numbered 15, after V lost 1 base and J lost 7 bases. CDR3 nucleotide sequence: TGTGCCAGCAGCTTAGAGGAGCGGGGCGCCCGAGGGAACGGGGAGCTGTTTTTT. Translating gives CASSLEERGARGNGELFF.

Points on this clone: Within the sample, other DNA sequences also encode this same CDR3. The gene calls are TRBV3-1 (or the pseudogene TRBV3-2) and TRBJ2-1, with 9 nucleotides matching TRBD2. This CDR3 is built from 14 residues. Trimming at V came to 3 bases and at J to 9 bases, leaving 6 bases not matched to a gene. Germline V CDR1 and CDR2: LGHDT, YNNKEL (reference sequence). In DNA, the CDR3 is TGTGCCAGCAGCCACGGCGGGGGGGCCGGTGAGCAGTTCTTC. Translation gives CASSHGGGAGEQFF.

This chain connects TRBV18 to TRBJ2-2, with TRBD1 as a possible D gene (6 bases). The CDR3 contains 14 residues. Germline V lookup: CDR1 KGHSH, CDR2 LQKENI. V lost 3 bases to trimming and J lost 5 bases, with 10 bases between them. The CDR3 coding sequence is TGTGCCAGCTCACCCAGGGGCGAAACCGGGGAGCTGTTTTTT. Amino acids: CASSPRGETGELFF.

The chain has TRBV6-5 and TRBJ1-5, with 7 bases aligning to TRBD1. Germline CDR1 is MNHEY and CDR2 is SVGAGI. The CDR3 runs 13 residues. V dropped 6 bases and J dropped 4; count of bases not matched to a gene: 3. The CDR3 reads CASRGTDNQPQHF. CDR3 coding DNA: TGTGCCAGCAGGGGGACAGATAATCAGCCCCAGCATTTT.

V and J are TRBV3-1 (or the pseudogene TRBV3-2) and TRBJ1-2, with TRBD1 matching 8 bases. J was trimmed by 3 bases and V by 4 bases; bases with no gene match: 4. This CDR3 region has 14 residues. Germline lookup yields CDR1 LGHDT and CDR2 YNNKEL (reference sequence). The CDR3 DNA sequence: TGTGCCAGCAGCCGAGGACAGGGCGACTATGGCTACACCTTC. Protein: CASSRGQGDYGYTF.

The V and J genes are TRBV9 and TRBJ2-1, with 12 bases identical to TRBD2. The ends lost 4 bases at V and 8 bases at J; junction bases unmatched: 13. CDR1 is SGDLS, CDR2 YYNGEE, per germline. The CDR3 covers 17 residues. The DNA for the CDR3 is TGTGCCAGCAGCCCAGGACTAGCGGGGATCCTCGTGGATGAGCAGTTCTTC. Translating gives CASSPGLAGILVDEQFF.

This clone came up once. The chain recombines TRBV4-2 with TRBJ1-2, with D perhaps TRBD1 (6 bases). CDR3 length equals 19 residues. Germline lookup yields CDR1 LGHNA and CDR2 YNFKEQ. Trimming took off 5 bases at V and 4 bases at J, with 29 bases between the two ends. The CDR3 coding sequence is TGTGCCAGCAGCGTAGCGAATAGCCAACAGGGCTTTATTGGCTATGGCTACACCTTC. Encoded protein: CASSVANSQQGFIGYGYTF.

This CDR3 reads CASSVTVMNTEAFF. The DNA of the CDR3 is TGTGCCAGCAGCGTGACAGTTATGAACACTGAAGCTTTCTTT. The chain carries TRBV9 and TRBJ1-1; D may be TRBD1 (5 bases). Per germline, CDR1 SGDLS and CDR2 YYNGEE. Trimming took off 2 bases at V and 0 bases at J, with 8 bases between the two ends. The length of the CDR3 is 14 residues.

This clone has only one observation. This chain links TRBV4-1 with TRBJ1-1; tentative D call: TRBD1 (5 bases). CDR3 length: 16 residues. Germline values: CDR1 MGHRA, CDR2 YSYEKL. Trimming pared 2 bases from V and 5 bases from J, leaving 18 bases between. In DNA, the CDR3 is TGCGCCAGCAGCCAATCGGCCAGGGAAGGGCGGACTGAAGCTTTCTTT. It yields the protein CASSQSAREGRTEAFF.

The chain carries TRBV6-1 and TRBJ2-1, with TRBD2 matching 12 bases. Germline V gene sequence: CDR1 MNHNS, CDR2 SASEGT. Losses at the gene ends were 1 base for V and 0 bases for J; bases not matched to a gene: 10. This CDR3 region has 20 residues. The CDR3 DNA follows: TGTGCCAGCAGTGAAGAGGCTAGCGGGGGGGTACCCGCCTCCTACAATGAGCAGTTCTTC. As protein: CASSEEASGGVPASYNEQFF.

The gene calls are TRBV7-9 and TRBJ1-6, with TRBD1 identical over 7 bases. The V gene end was trimmed by 4 bases and the J gene end by 7 bases; junction bases not matched to a gene: 7. Germline CDR1 is SEHNR and CDR2 is FQNEAQ (reference sequence). This CDR3 contains 15 residues. The CDR3 DNA follows: TGTGCCAGCAGCTCTCGACAGGGCCAAAATTCACCCCTCCACTTT. Its protein is CASSSRQGQNSPLHF.

This chain links TRBV11-2 with TRBJ2-5, with TRBD2 identical over 11 bases. Trimming removed 1 base from V and 4 bases from J; junction bases left unmatched: 14. CDR3 size: 19 residues. CDR1 is SGHAT, CDR2 FQNNGV, per germline. CDR3 bases: TGTGCCAGCAGCTTAGGTTTTCTAGCGGGGGGCCAGGGGCTAGAGACCCAGTACTTC. It translates to CASSLGFLAGGQGLETQYF.

The table lists this clone with a count of one. This chain joins TRBV20-1 and TRBJ1-2; 8 bases align to TRBD1. The CDR3 runs to 13 residues. Germline values: CDR1 DFQATT, CDR2 SNEGSKA (reference sequence). The V segment lost 3 bases and the J segment 2 bases; nucleotides outside the gene matches: 2. The CDR3 reads CSASGQGNYGYTF. The CDR3, as DNA: TGCAGTGCTAGTGGACAGGGCAACTATGGCTACACCTTC.

This clone was seen more than once but under ten times. The chain uses TRBV7-2 and TRBJ2-3; TRBD2 matches 10 bases. CDR3 length: 16 amino acids. From germline, CDR1 is SGHTA and CDR2 FQGNSA. With 6 bases clipped from V and 0 bases from J, the junction kept 6 bases outside the gene matches. CDR3 nucleotide sequence: TGTGCCAGCAGGACAACTAGCGGGGAAAGCACAGATACGCAGTATTTT. It specifies CASRTTSGESTDTQYF.

In its sample, this clone was seen a few times. The chain joins TRBV28 to TRBJ1-1, with 7 bases lining up with TRBD1. V trimming: 5 bases; J trimming: 0 bases; junction bases outside the gene matches: 3. This CDR3 is 14 amino acids long. Germline V gives CDR1 MDHEN, CDR2 SYDVKM. The CDR3 region has the DNA TGTGCCAGCAGTCAAGACAGGGTGAACACTGAAGCTTTCTTT. Protein sequence: CASSQDRVNTEAFF.

This chain links TRBV13 with TRBJ1-2; D unclear. Germline V gene data show CDR1 as PRHDT and CDR2 as FYEKMQ (reference sequence). The germline V and J ends were trimmed by 5 bases and 4 bases, with 17 bases remaining between them. The CDR3 is 15 amino acids. As DNA, the CDR3 is TGTGCCAGCAGCGATCGACCAGAGGAGTTCTATGGCTACACCTTC. It encodes CASSDRPEEFYGYTF.

The table lists this clone with a count of one. V usage is TRBV11-3 and J usage is TRBJ2-1; D might be TRBD2 (6 bases). Germline CDR1 is SGHNT and CDR2 is YENEEA. The CDR3 has 14 residues. Trimming shortened V by 5 bases and J by 4 bases, and 12 bases separated the two germline ends. CDR3 protein: CASSTGTLYNEQFF. The DNA for the CDR3 is TGTGCCAGCAGCACCGGGACTCTATACAATGAGCAGTTCTTC. The full variable domain, rest sourced from reference TRBV11-3 and TRBJ2-1, is EAGVVQSPRYKIIEKKQPVAFWCNPISGHNTLYWYLQNLGQGPELLIRYENEEAVDDSQLPKDRFSAERLKGVDSTLKIQPAELGDSAVYLCASSTGTLYNEQFFGPGTRLTVL.

The CDR3: CASTLGGSGNTIYF. The DNA of the CDR3 is TGTGCCAGCACCCTGGGGGGATCTGGAAACACCATATATTTT. This chain uses TRBV28 with TRBJ1-3; TRBD1 might be the D (5 bases). The CDR3 is made up of 14 amino acids. V was pared by 7 bases and J by 1 base, with 11 bases between. Germline CDR1 and CDR2: MDHEN and SYDVKM.

This clone showed up just a few times. The rearrangement joins TRBV7-2 to TRBJ1-6; D uncertain. The CDR3 is made up of 12 amino acids. Trimming cost V 5 bases and J 7 bases, with 6 bases left between them. CDR1 SGHTA and CDR2 FQGNSA come from the germline V gene. The CDR3 region has the DNA TGTGCCAGCAGCCTAAGAAATTCACCCCTCCACTTT. This translates into CASSLRNSPLHF.

V gene TRBV5-1 combines with J gene TRBJ2-7; TRBD2 matches 7 bases. V lost 4 bases, J lost 2 bases, and 6 bases stayed unmatched. The germline gives CDR1 SGHRS, CDR2 YFSETQ. CDR3 length: 14 residues. In DNA, the CDR3 is TGCGCCAGCAGCCCTGGGGGGGTGGCCTACGAGCAGTACTTC. Protein sequence: CASSPGGVAYEQYF.

This chain links TRBV7-9 with TRBJ1-5; D remains ambiguous. From germline, CDR1 is SEHNR and CDR2 FQNEAQ (reference sequence). This CDR3 is built from 12 residues. V lost 5 bases to trimming and J lost 6 bases, with 8 bases between them. The DNA for the CDR3 is TGTGCCAGCAGCCACTCGGGTCAGCCCCAGCATTTT. Translated: CASSHSGQPQHF.

V usage is TRBV7-2 and J usage is TRBJ1-3, with D possibly being TRBD1 (6 bases). CDR3 size: 15 residues. V gave up 4 bases and J gave up 3 bases, with 13 bases separating them. Germline values: CDR1 SGHTA, CDR2 FQGNSA. DNA for the CDR3: TGTGCCAGCAGCTCCAAACAGGGTTTTGGAAACACCATATATTTT. Its protein is CASSSKQGFGNTIYF.

The rearrangement links TRBV4-1 to TRBJ2-1; the D gene is possibly TRBD2 (6 bases). Per germline, CDR1 MGHRA and CDR2 YSYEKL. Trimming stripped 0 bases from V and 0 bases from J, with 9 bases between. The length of the CDR3 is 16 residues. This CDR3 is CASSQEGGSSYNEQFF. DNA of the CDR3: TGCGCCAGCAGCCAAGAGGGGGGTAGCTCCTACAATGAGCAGTTCTTC.

The J gene is TRBJ1-5, the V gene TRBV9; TRBD1 aligns across 12 bases. The CDR3 spans 15 residues. The J segment lost 7 bases and the V segment lost 4 bases, leaving 6 bases of the junction unmatched. Germline V gene sequence: CDR1 SGDLS, CDR2 YYNGEE. CDR3 sequence (DNA): TGTGCCAGCAGCCCGGGACAGGGGGCAAGGCAGCCCCAGCATTTT. It translates to CASSPGQGARQPQHF.